This entry is about one TCR beta chain. There is no known antigen for this receptor. No base-level quality is on record; no much larger clone is a single base apart. The data were taken from a study of T cell responses to AZD1222 COVID-19 vaccine (TCRdb year 2021). For the study in its entirety: AZD1222 recipients with second doses at about 4 weeks or about 12 weeks were pooled, because spike-specific TCR depth and breadth did not differ between schedules. A total of roughly 240 trial participants underwent TCR sequencing, of whom roughly 210 received two doses of AZD1222 and about 25 received two doses of the MenACWY control vaccine. Enrollment into the trials was organized by age into subgroups of 18-55, 56-69 and 70-plus years, and those subgroups contained approximately 160, 26 and 62 TCR-sequenced participants, respectively. Points the paper makes about the study in general: Participants were mostly white British, with more females than males. The authors suggested clonal diversity may have been underestimated. Because no samples from the day 14 peak response were available, repertoires could be characterized only after the peak T cell response. CD4 TCRs associated with the vaccine covered the entire spike protein, and the dominant responses were in regions 160-218 and 743-854. The 56-69-year group was small, and its depth increase did not reach significance, likely because of low power. Only five or six AZD1222 recipients were SARS-CoV-2 seropositive at baseline, limiting conclusions about previously exposed vaccinees. A significant rise in spike-specific TCR breadth and depth was observed after two AZD1222 doses relative to day 0 and relative to MenACWY recipients. Nearly half of unique spike-specific TCRs reportedly recognized epitopes outside regions mutated in the B.1.351 and B.1.1.7 variants.

The CDR3 measures 15 amino acids from cysteine to phenylalanine. Only the CDR3 region is kept as DNA, spanning 45 bases read in frame from base 1. The CDR1 and CDR2 encoded by the germline V gene are MNHEY and SVGAGI. Between the V and J ends, shortened by 4 bases and 3 bases respectively, the junction contains 14 bases. What this sample's time point label stands for: baseline before first vaccination. Samples from vaccinated people were obtained from the UK trials COV001 and COV002, which included a single-blind randomized controlled phase 2/3 trial of AZD1222 (ChAdOx1 nCoV-19) in healthy adults. For TCRbeta chain sequencing, PBMC samples were collected from trial participants at day 0 and at day 28 after the second dose. The CDR3 regions of human TCRbeta chains were subjected to immunosequencing. In the source study's methods: TCRs in the repertoires were matched against a reference library of SARS-CoV-2-specific TCRs that had been generated with the MIRA antigen-specificity platform. Breadth was defined as the fraction of unique TCRs that were SARS-CoV-2-associated, and depth was defined as the fraction of total T cells that were SARS-CoV-2-associated. Using the MIRA data, every spike-specific TCR was mapped to the spike region that the TCR reacted to and assigned to either a CD4 or a CD8 class. Log10-transformed breadth and depth values were compared by one-way ANOVA with Sidak's multiple comparisons tests. TCRdb retrieved this table from immuneACCESS and kept in-frame rearrangements only. Not all clones are present; in checked studies, unresolved V genes account for under half, and no reason is known for the remainder. V and J calls and clone size come straight from that table; D and trimming were deduced from the DNA. This sample holds about 100,000 clones; 80% to 95% were observed only once. The biggest ten clones account for 1.5% to 2% of the sample.

The rearranged segments are TRBV6-5 and TRBJ2-3, and possibly TRBD2, on 5 matching bases. The material was peripheral blood, obtained on day 0 of AZD1222 vaccination. The origin of this receptor is an adult in good health. Here the CDR3 is given as CASSLVGRLTDTQYF. Read as DNA, the sequence is TGTGCCAGCAGTTTGGTGGGGAGATTGACAGATACGCAGTATTTT.